This TCR beta chain was profiled in a study of blood T cells in healthy people across ages. Study findings and constraints: In the absence of known donor CMV status, changes in expanded clonotypes were possibly confounded. As age increased, TCR beta diversity per million T cells fell in a roughly linear fashion.

The authors ran a second PCR of roughly 6 to 11 cycles using a sample-barcoded 5' primer and a J-beta primer mix. TCRdb recomputed calls from the 5' RACE reads with MiXCR, one row per CDR3 protein. The data show about 640,000 distinct CDR3 sequences, with approximately 59% seen just once and over 35% held by the top ten. The CDR3 covers 15 residues. CDR1 SNHLY and CDR2 FYNNEI come from the germline V gene. This clonotype came up a few times. Antigen: not known. The TCR sequence derives from a man aged 60 to 69 in good health. V usage is TRBV2 and J usage is TRBJ2-4; 10 positions agree with TRBD2. The last part of the DNA fits TRBJ2-7 better; the J call may be wrong. The sequenced sample was blood. CDR3 DNA sequence: TGTGCCAGCAGTGGGACTAGCGGCGACTCCTACGAGCAGTACTTC. It codes for CASSGTSGDSYEQYF.